These 24 T cell receptor beta chains were all obtained from the same sample, sequenced in a study of CD8+ T cells in alopecia areata. Treatment specified: oral pan-JAK inhibitor, 5-10 mg twice daily. In each case, RNA was isolated and then reverse transcribed into cDNA as the sequencing template. The assay was immunoSEQ multiplex PCR, and TCRdb's table has in-frame clones only and misses some. This sample has roughly 110,000 clones; roughly 84% occur once, and the top ten carry around 25%. Sample: CD8+ T cells sorted from blood, taken at week 24, from a patient treated with tofacitinib. The source of these receptors is a human donor with alopecia areata.

This clone was picked up one time. The chain recombines TRBV7-9 with TRBJ1-1; no firm D call. The CDR3 covers 13 residues. CDR1 and CDR2 (germline): SEHNR, FQNEAQ (reference sequence). With 4 bases removed from V and 0 bases from J, the gap between germline ends came to 6 bases. The CDR3 protein is CASSWPMNTEAFF. In DNA, the CDR3 is TGTGCCAGCAGCTGGCCCATGAACACTGAAGCTTTCTTT.

V is TRBV6-7 and J is TRBJ1-1, with D hard to call. TRBV6-7 belongs to the ORF category, with a function that is uncertain. Trimming stripped 0 bases from V and 6 bases from J, with 2 bases between. This CDR3 has 11 amino acids. The CDR3 here is CASSYSSEAFF. In DNA form, the CDR3 reads TGTGCCAGCAGTTACTCCTCTGAAGCTTTCTTT.

The chain combines TRBV5-1 with TRBJ2-3; 8 positions agree with TRBD2. This CDR3 is 15 amino acids long. Germline CDR1 reads SGHRS; CDR2 reads YFSETQ. V was pared by 0 bases and J by 5 bases, with 5 bases of the junction left unmatched. CDR3 loop: CASSLGTSLRDTQYF. CDR3 DNA: TGCGCCAGCAGCTTGGGGACTAGCTTGAGAGATACGCAGTATTTT. Looking up the rest from reference TRBV5-1 and TRBJ2-3 gives the full variable domain: KAGVTQTPRYLIKTRGQQVTLSCSPISGHRSVSWYQQTPGQGLQFLFEYFSETQRNKGNFPGRFSGRQFSNSRSEMNVSTLELGDSALYLCASSLGTSLRDTQYFGPGTRLTVL.

This rearrangement joins TRBV23-1 to TRBJ1-5, with D perhaps TRBD1 (5 bases). Being an ORF, TRBV23-1 has a function that is uncertain. Deletions cut 4 bases from V and 0 bases from J, with 16 bases between. The CDR3 has 17 residues. CDR3 protein: CASSPRGHQDSNQPQHF. The CDR3 region has the DNA TGCGCCAGCAGTCCTCGAGGACACCAAGATAGCAATCAGCCCCAGCATTTT.

V is TRBV4-1 and J is TRBJ2-5; D is unclear. V was clipped by 0 bases and J by 6 bases, with 5 bases between them. The CDR3 covers 12 residues. The germline gives CDR1 MGHRA, CDR2 YSYEKL. This chain's CDR3 is CASSQDKKTQYF. The CDR3 DNA follows: TGCGCCAGCAGCCAAGATAAAAAGACCCAGTACTTC.

The CDR3 loop reads CASSLDSSSQETQYF. As DNA, the CDR3 is TGTGCCAGCAGCTTAGATTCGAGTAGCCAAGAGACCCAGTACTTC. The chain links TRBV11-3 to TRBJ2-5; no reliable D call. Germline CDR1 and CDR2: SGHNT and YENEEA. V was clipped by 0 bases and J by 1 base, with 9 bases between them. This CDR3 has 15 amino acids.

The chain combines TRBV27 with TRBJ2-3; D could derive from TRBD1 or TRBD2 (5 bases each). V lost 5 bases to trimming and J lost 5 bases, with 17 bases between them. This CDR3 has 15 amino acids. Germline CDR1 reads MNHEY; CDR2 reads SMNVEV (reference sequence). In nucleotides, the CDR3 is TGTGCCAGCAGTCTTCCCGGGACGGGCGGAGATACGCAGTATTTT. Its protein is CASSLPGTGGDTQYF.

The V gene is TRBV29-1, the J gene TRBJ2-7; D possibly corresponds to TRBD2 (6 bases). With 3 bases removed from V and 2 bases from J, the gap between germline ends came to 11 bases. The germline V gene encodes CDR1 SQVTM and CDR2 ANQGSEA. The CDR3 spans 13 residues. The CDR3 DNA reads as TGCAGCGTTGAGCGGGGAAATCCCTACGAGCAGTACTTC. This sequence encodes CSVERGNPYEQYF.

The V gene is TRBV7-9, the J gene TRBJ2-3; D is perhaps TRBD1 or TRBD2 (5 bases each). Trimming removed 5 bases from V and 0 bases from J, with 18 bases in between. Germline lookup yields CDR1 SEHNR and CDR2 FQNEAQ (reference sequence). CDR3 length equals 17 residues. CDR3 nucleotide sequence: TGTGCCAGCAGCCCCGTCGACAGAGGGATAAGCACAGATACGCAGTATTTT. Its protein is CASSPVDRGISTDTQYF.

The CDR3 region has the DNA TGTGCCAGCAGTTTATCTTCCGGGACAGGTATCTACGAGCAGTACTTC. As protein: CASSLSSGTGIYEQYF. The rearrangement joins TRBV27 to TRBJ2-7, with TRBD1 identical over 8 bases. This CDR3 contains 16 residues. J was trimmed by 3 bases and V by 0 bases; bases with no gene match: 7. Per germline, CDR1 MNHEY and CDR2 SMNVEV (reference sequence).

The rearrangement uses TRBV14 and TRBJ2-3, with 12 bases matching TRBD2. Trimming removed 0 bases from V and 1 base from J; junction bases left unmatched: 11. CDR1 is SGHDN, CDR2 FVKESK, per germline. This CDR3 contains 20 residues. The CDR3 nucleotides read TGTGCCAGCAGCCAAGATGACCCCCTCCTAGCGGGGGGGCGCACAGATACGCAGTATTTT. Translating it yields CASSQDDPLLAGGRTDTQYF.

The V and J genes are TRBV7-9 and TRBJ2-1, with 9 bases fitting TRBD2. J was trimmed by 6 bases and V by 1 base; bases with no gene match: 4. Germline CDR1 is SEHNR and CDR2 is FQNEAQ (reference sequence). The CDR3 has 15 residues. The chain's CDR3 is CASSLESSGVNEQFF. The CDR3 DNA reads TGTGCCAGCAGCTTAGAATCTAGCGGGGTCAATGAGCAGTTCTTC.

This chain joins TRBV4-3 and TRBJ1-1; D gene uncertain. Between the trimmed V and J ends, which lost 0 bases and 3 bases, there was a span of 5 bases. Germline lookup yields CDR1 LGHNA and CDR2 YSLEER. The CDR3 totals 13 residues. CDR3 loop: CASSQDRDTEAFF. The CDR3 DNA sequence: TGCGCCAGCAGCCAAGACCGAGACACTGAAGCTTTCTTT.

V usage is TRBV7-2 and J usage is TRBJ1-6, with D uncertain. V was pared by 5 bases and J by 10 bases, with 18 bases between. The CDR3 contains 15 residues. The germline V gene encodes CDR1 SGHTA and CDR2 FQGNSA. CDR3 nucleotide sequence: TGTGCCAGCAGCCTCTCAGCCCAGGACTACTCACCCCTCCACTTT. It specifies CASSLSAQDYSPLHF.

This sequence joins TRBV7-8 and TRBJ2-5; D is possibly TRBD2 (6 bases). The V end was cut by 4 bases, the J end by 1 base, with 16 bases between. This CDR3 contains 16 residues. The germline V gene encodes CDR1 SGHVS and CDR2 FQNEAQ. DNA for the CDR3: TGTGCCAGCAGCTCCCATCAGGCGACTAGCCAAGAGACCCAGTACTTC. Protein sequence: CASSSHQATSQETQYF. Variable domain in full (rest from reference TRBV7-8 and TRBJ2-5): GAGVSQSPRYKVAKRGQDVALRCDPISGHVSLFWYQQALGQGPEFLTYFQNEAQLDKSGLPSDRFFAERPEGSVSTLKIQRTQQEDSAVYLCASSSHQATSQETQYFGPGTRLLVL.

This clone came up once. The chain recombines TRBV15 with TRBJ1-4, with D perhaps TRBD1 (5 bases). CDR3 length: 13 amino acids. Germline V lookup: CDR1 LNHNV, CDR2 YYDKDF (reference sequence). V was cut by 8 bases and J by 5 bases, with 12 bases left in between. The CDR3 is CATSDRLNEKLFF. The CDR3 DNA is TGTGCCACCTCCGACAGATTAAATGAAAAACTGTTTTTT.

This chain joins TRBV7-2 and TRBJ2-1, with unresolved D. The CDR3 runs 12 residues. The germline V and J ends were trimmed by 3 bases and 9 bases, with 9 bases remaining between them. Germline CDR1 reads SGHTA; CDR2 reads FQGNSA. The CDR3 sequence: CASSLGRPEQFF. The CDR3 DNA sequence: TGTGCCAGCAGCTTGGGCCGTCCTGAGCAGTTCTTC.

This rearrangement joins TRBV19 to TRBJ2-1; D is undetermined. V was clipped by 6 bases and J by 0 bases, with 12 bases between them. Germline V lookup: CDR1 LNHDA, CDR2 SQIVND (reference sequence). This CDR3 contains 15 residues. In nucleotides, the CDR3 is TGTGCCAGTAGGGAGATTGAAACCTCCTACAATGAGCAGTTCTTC. Its translation is CASREIETSYNEQFF.

This clone has more than one count but fewer than ten. Germline and junction disagree at one end, which may indicate a read error. The chain uses TRBV7-7 and TRBJ2-1; the D gene is possibly TRBD2 (6 bases). Germline V gene lookup returns CDR1 SSHAT and CDR2 FNYEAQ (reference sequence). The CDR3 contains 15 residues. The chain's CDR3 is CASSLDAGSYNEQFF. CDR3 DNA sequence: TGTGCTAGCAGCTTAGATGCGGGGTCCTACAATGAGCAGTTCTTC.

The genes are TRBV27 and TRBJ2-1; either TRBD1 or TRBD2 may supply D (5 bases each). This CDR3 comprises 13 residues. V shed 5 bases and J shed 9 bases, with 14 bases lying between them. Germline lookup yields CDR1 MNHEY and CDR2 SMNVEV (reference sequence). CDR3 in DNA: TGTGCCAGCAGTCCACCGGTGGGGACTGAGCAGTTCTTC. This gives the protein CASSPPVGTEQFF.

The chain combines TRBV6-5 with TRBJ2-6; D uncertain. Germline CDR1 reads MNHEY; CDR2 reads SVGAGI. This CDR3 spans 15 amino acids. Trimming removed 0 bases from V and 0 bases from J, with 3 bases in between. CDR3 nucleotide sequence: TGTGCCAGCAGTTACTCGGCCTCTGGGGCCAACGTCCTGACTTTC. Encoded protein: CASSYSASGANVLTF.

The chain uses TRBV7-9 and TRBJ2-7; 11 bases line up with TRBD1. With V trimmed by 5 bases and J by 5 bases, 5 bases remained unmatched. Germline assignment: CDR1 SEHNR and CDR2 FQNEAQ (reference sequence). CDR3 length: 14 amino acids. For the CDR3, the DNA is TGTGCCAGCAGCCACCGGACAGGGGGCAACGAGCAGTACTTC. This codes for CASSHRTGGNEQYF.

The rearrangement links TRBV29-1 to TRBJ1-1; the D gene is possibly TRBD1 (5 bases). The CDR3 length is 12 residues. V was clipped by 8 bases and J by 8 bases, with 18 bases between them. Germline CDR1 SQVTM, CDR2 ANQGSEA. The CDR3, as DNA: TGCAGCTCCTACGAGTTAGGGACCGAAGCTTTCTTT. Translation: CSSYELGTEAFF.

The chain carries TRBV6-5 and TRBJ2-3; TRBD2 matches at 8 bases. V lost 1 base, J lost 6 bases, and 9 bases stayed unmatched. Germline loops: CDR1 MNHEY, CDR2 SVGAGI. The CDR3 consists of 16 residues. This CDR3 reads CASSYYTGGDHDTQYF. As DNA, the CDR3 is TGTGCCAGCAGTTACTATACGGGGGGGGACCACGATACGCAGTATTTT.